The entry that follows covers one T cell receptor beta chain sequence. The specificity of this receptor is unknown. A read error may be the cause here, since a much bigger clone is one base away. The sample belongs to a study of blood T cell repertoires in COVID-19 (dated by TCRdb to the early 2020s). Some background on the complete study: The collaborator samples originated in the United States, Italy and Spain and spanned the acute and convalescent phases of COVID-19. HLA class I and class II types, where available, came from metadata supplied by the sample provider rather than from assay-based typing. The dataset comprised deeply sampled blood TCRbeta repertoires from subjects exposed to, actively infected with, or recovered from COVID-19. The samples were drawn from two sources: the first 160 participants of the ongoing ImmuneRACE study, and 1,254 subjects contributed by 6 global collaborators. The repertoires were made available in a free public database intended to serve as a resource for research on the immune response to SARS-CoV-2. The prospective study material was composed of cDNA or gDNA derived from T cells, B-cell-depleted T cells, or PBMCs. A de-identified subject ID, COVID-19 status, age in years and sex were almost always included in the sample metadata. Findings and caveats that apply to the study as a whole: The quantity of clinical and demographic metadata differed by source and by participant and was supplied without curation.

Inclusive of the bounding cysteine and phenylalanine, the CDR3 is 13 residues long. Only the CDR3 DNA stays, 39 bases, in frame from base 1. V loses 1 base of germline sequence and J loses 0 bases, and the interval between the two ends is 4 bases. The germline V gene (reference sequence) yields SEHNR for CDR1 and FQNEAQ for CDR2. One collaborating source in Seattle enrolled patients during active infection and followed them longitudinally through the course of disease. Each collaborating institution followed its own protocols to collect whole blood in K2EDTA tubes. For TCRbeta analysis, collaborators shipped samples as frozen whole blood, isolated PBMCs, or DNA extracted from either of those sample types. TCRbeta CDR3 regions were amplified from genomic DNA by means of the immunoSEQ Assay, a bias-controlled multiplex PCR. The original methods were these. The number of nucleated cells in each sample was estimated from the amplification of reference gene primers within the assay. Sequence reads were collapsed and filtered to measure the absolute abundance of every unique TCRbeta CDR3 rearrangement. For each sample, productive Simpson clonality was calculated as the square root of Simpson's diversity index across productive rearrangements. TCRdb's version of the immuneACCESS table is confined to in-frame rearrangements and falls short of the full clone set. An unresolved V gene accounts for under half of the shortfall where checked; the remainder is of unknown origin. V and J calls and clone size are as listed in that table; D and trimming were resolved from the DNA. The sample data list fewer than 350,000 clones, and roughly 90% of these were observed just once. The ten top clones hold about 12% of the sample.

This receptor was obtained from a woman aged 25-40 years with COVID-19, enrolled during active disease. The receptor chain draws on TRBV7-9 and TRBJ2-7, with the D gene too uncertain to name. Specimen: peripheral blood. The nucleotide sequence is given as TGTGCCAGCAGCTTAGACAGCTCCTACGAGCAGTACTTC. Its product reads: CASSLDSSYEQYF.